One and the same sample provided the 24 T cell receptor beta chains below, sequenced in a study of blood T cell repertoires in COVID-19. Method: immunoSEQ multiplex PCR; TCRdb's copy keeps in-frame clones and lacks some. The sample records about 72,000 clones, about nine tenths being singletons. Sequencing was performed on peripheral blood. These receptors all come from a human donor in a cohort sampled during active COVID-19.

The chain uses TRBV19 and TRBJ1-6; 9 nucleotides align to TRBD1. V was pared by 7 bases and J by 8 bases, with 18 bases of the junction left unmatched. In germline, CDR1 is LNHDA, CDR2 SQIVND (reference sequence). This CDR3 contains 18 residues. The CDR3 region has the DNA TGTGCCAGTACCCTCCTCTGGGACAGGGCAGGAGGTGATTCACCCCTCCACTTT. Encoded protein: CASTLLWDRAGGDSPLHF.

The chain has TRBV19 and TRBJ2-7; D is perhaps TRBD2 (5 bases). Trimming took off 5 bases at V and 4 bases at J, with 21 bases between the two ends. This CDR3 has 16 amino acids. In germline, CDR1 is LNHDA, CDR2 SQIVND (reference sequence). The CDR3 coding sequence is TGTGCCAGTAGTCCCCGGGTGGGGAGTCGGTATTACGAGCAGTACTTC. Translation gives CASSPRVGSRYYEQYF.

The chain couples TRBV5-1 to TRBJ2-1, with D hard to call. The V and J ends lost 6 bases and 7 bases respectively, with 11 bases between them. This CDR3 is 12 amino acids long. From germline, CDR1 is SGHRS and CDR2 YFSETQ. The CDR3 DNA is TGCGCCAGCAACGAACCCGGGAATGAGCAGTTCTTC. This codes for CASNEPGNEQFF.

This clone was seen more than once but under ten times. The chain links TRBV19 to TRBJ1-6; 9 bases fit TRBD1. This CDR3 has 14 amino acids. J gave up 5 bases and V 5 bases, and 1 base lay outside the gene matches. Germline V gene data show CDR1 as LNHDA and CDR2 as SQIVND (reference sequence). The DNA for the CDR3 is TGTGCCAGTAGTCGGACAGGGGATAATTCACCCCTCCACTTT. Protein product: CASSRTGDNSPLHF. Variable domain in full (rest from reference TRBV19 and TRBJ1-6): DGGITQSPKYLFRKEGQNVTLSCEQNLNHDAMYWYRQDPGQGLRLIYYSQIVNDFQKGDIAEGYSVSREKKESFPLTVTSAQKNPTAFYLCASSRTGDNSPLHFGNGTRLTVT.

The chain carries TRBV9 and TRBJ2-3, with no clear D. V was clipped by 5 bases and J by 5 bases, with 6 bases between them. The CDR3 runs to 11 residues. Germline CDR1 is SGDLS and CDR2 is YYNGEE. CDR3 in DNA: TGTGCCAGCAGTTTTCTAGATACGCAGTATTTT. Translated: CASSFLDTQYF.

The rearrangement links TRBV30 to TRBJ2-4; tentatively, D is TRBD1 (7 bases). Germline assignment: CDR1 GTSNPN and CDR2 SVGIG (reference sequence). Trimming took off 1 base at V and 0 bases at J, with 19 bases between the two ends. CDR3 size: 18 residues. The CDR3 bases are TGTGCCTGGAGTGATTCGCAGGGGGGAAAACTAGCCAAAAACATTCAGTACTTC. Translating it yields CAWSDSQGGKLAKNIQYF.

V and J are TRBV5-4 and TRBJ2-2; 8 nucleotides align to TRBD2. The V gene's germline CDR1 is SGHNT and CDR2 YYREEE (reference sequence). V dropped 3 bases and J dropped 5; count of bases not matched to a gene: 9. This CDR3 has 16 amino acids. CDR3 residues: CASSSQAGVETGELFF. The CDR3 DNA sequence: TGTGCCAGCAGCTCCCAAGCGGGAGTGGAAACCGGGGAGCTGTTTTTT.

V usage is TRBV27 and J usage is TRBJ1-1; D is uncertain. CDR3 size: 13 residues. V was pared by 2 bases and J by 1 base, with 5 bases between. Germline V gives CDR1 MNHEY, CDR2 SMNVEV (reference sequence). CDR3 sequence reads: CASSLAENTEAFF. The DNA of the CDR3 is TGTGCCAGCAGTTTAGCGGAGAACACTGAAGCTTTCTTT.

The chain carries TRBV27 and TRBJ2-1; 11 bases are a match to TRBD2. Germline trimming cut 6 bases from V and 8 bases from J; bases unmatched to any gene: 9. Germline values: CDR1 MNHEY, CDR2 SMNVEV (reference sequence). The CDR3 is 15 residues long. The CDR3 DNA is TGTGCCAGCAGCTTTAGCGGGAGGGCCACCGATGAGCAGTTCTTC. Its protein is CASSFSGRATDEQFF.

The J gene is TRBJ2-1, the V gene TRBV7-2; 14 bases match TRBD2. The trim removed 6 bases at V and 8 bases at J, leaving 6 bases unmatched. The germline V gene has CDR1 SGHTA and CDR2 FQGNSA. This CDR3 contains 15 residues. The CDR3 DNA sequence: TGTGCCAGCAGTCGACTAGCGGGAGGGCCACATGAGCAGTTCTTC. Amino acids: CASSRLAGGPHEQFF.

This chain connects TRBV5-4 to TRBJ1-1; tentatively, D is TRBD1 (6 bases). Trimming removed 4 bases from V and 1 base from J, with 14 bases in between. The CDR3 has 15 residues. Germline CDR1 SGHNT, CDR2 YYREEE (reference sequence). CDR3 sequence reads: CASSPGTFSNTEAFF. CDR3 DNA: TGTGCCAGCAGCCCTGGGACATTCTCGAACACTGAAGCTTTCTTT.

The rearrangement joins TRBV19 to TRBJ1-5, with a possible D match to TRBD1 (5 bases). V shed 6 bases and J shed 5 bases, with 11 bases lying between them. The CDR3 consists of 13 residues. Germline lookup yields CDR1 LNHDA and CDR2 SQIVND (reference sequence). The CDR3 is CASSAGVYQPQHF. CDR3 sequence (DNA): TGTGCCAGTAGCGCGGGGGTTTATCAGCCCCAGCATTTT. The variable domain in full, with the rest retrieved from reference TRBV19 and TRBJ1-5, is DGGITQSPKYLFRKEGQNVTLSCEQNLNHDAMYWYRQDPGQGLRLIYYSQIVNDFQKGDIAEGYSVSREKKESFPLTVTSAQKNPTAFYLCASSAGVYQPQHFGDGTRLSIL.

The gene calls are TRBV7-2 and TRBJ2-1; D might be TRBD2 (5 bases). Germline V CDR1 and CDR2: SGHTA, FQGNSA. The CDR3 extends over 17 amino acids. The ends were cut back, 5 bases at V and 3 bases at J, with 20 bases in the middle. The chain's CDR3 is CASSVRATGDHYNEQFF. The CDR3 bases are TGTGCCAGCAGCGTAAGGGCTACCGGGGATCACTACAATGAGCAGTTCTTC.

Only one count was recorded for this clone. The chain is built from TRBV5-1 and TRBJ2-7; the match to TRBD1 covers 7 bases. This CDR3 spans 14 amino acids. V shed 3 bases, J shed 5 bases, and the junction held 8 bases outside the gene matches. Germline values: CDR1 SGHRS, CDR2 YFSETQ. In DNA, the CDR3 is TGCGCCAGCAGCTGGACAGGCCCACAGGACGAGCAGTACTTC. It specifies CASSWTGPQDEQYF.

J is TRBJ2-2 and V is TRBV4-1; 15 nucleotides line up with TRBD2. V gave up 4 bases and J gave up 8 bases; unmatched junction bases: 5. Germline V gives CDR1 MGHRA, CDR2 YSYEKL. The CDR3 sequence is 16 residues long. CDR3: CASSRGLAGGAGELFF. The CDR3 coding sequence is TGCGCCAGCAGCCGAGGACTAGCGGGAGGGGCAGGGGAGCTGTTTTTT.

This clone was seen a handful of times. The chain combines TRBV7-9 with TRBJ2-1; maybe TRBD2 (6 bases). Per germline, CDR1 SEHNR and CDR2 FQNEAQ (reference sequence). This CDR3 has 12 amino acids. With 1 base removed from V and 9 bases from J, the gap between germline ends came to 7 bases. The CDR3 loop reads CASSLVGGEQFF. The DNA for the CDR3 is TGTGCCAGCAGCTTAGTGGGGGGTGAGCAGTTCTTC. The entire variable domain, with the rest obtained from reference TRBV7-9 and TRBJ2-1, is as follows: DTGVSQNPRHKITKRGQNVTFRCDPISEHNRLYWYRQTLGQGPEFLTYFQNEAQLEKSRLLSDRFSAERPKGSFSTLEIQRTEQGDSAMYLCASSLVGGEQFFGPGTRLTVL.

V gene TRBV11-2 combines with J gene TRBJ1-1, with D tentatively TRBD1 (6 bases). CDR1 and CDR2 (germline): SGHAT, FQNNGV. The V gene lost 5 bases and the J gene lost 1 base, with 20 bases spanning the gap. This CDR3 comprises 17 residues. This chain's CDR3 is CASSPNRDTFRNTEAFF. CDR3 bases: TGTGCCAGCAGCCCGAACCGGGACACCTTCAGGAACACTGAAGCTTTCTTT.

The rearrangement joins TRBV7-2 to TRBJ2-3, with 9 nucleotides matching TRBD1. CDR1 and CDR2 from the germline V gene are SGHTA and FQGNSA. With 3 bases clipped from V and 2 bases from J, the junction kept 3 bases outside the gene matches. This CDR3 has 15 residues. CDR3: CASSLDRGLTDTQYF. The CDR3 DNA reads TGTGCCAGCAGCTTGGACAGGGGCCTCACAGATACGCAGTATTTT.

This clone has only one observation. The rearrangement links TRBV2 to TRBJ2-7, with TRBD2 matching over 10 bases. Germline CDR1 and CDR2: SNHLY and FYNNEI. Trimming removed 4 bases from V and 5 bases from J; junction bases left unmatched: 11. The CDR3 spans 16 residues. Here the CDR3 DNA reads TGTGCCAGCAGTGTTGAACTAGCGGGGCCGGTGGACGAGCAGTACTTC. Translating it yields CASSVELAGPVDEQYF.

The chain couples TRBV11-2 to TRBJ1-1, with TRBD1 identical over 7 bases. Germline trimming cut 0 bases from V and 10 bases from J; bases unmatched to any gene: 14. The CDR3 is 16 amino acids. Germline CDR1 is SGHAT and CDR2 is FQNNGV. Written as DNA, the CDR3 is TGTGCCAGCAGCTTAGATCACGTAAGAGGGGGCAGGGGAGCTTTCTTT. Translating it yields CASSLDHVRGGRGAFF.

The rearrangement links TRBV5-1 to TRBJ2-5; tentative D call: TRBD2 (7 bases). CDR3 size: 16 residues. Trimming removed 4 bases at V and 1 base at J, with 17 bases between. Germline CDR1 SGHRS, CDR2 YFSETQ. CDR3 sequence reads: CASSTGAGEGQETQYF. DNA for the CDR3: TGCGCCAGCAGCACGGGGGCAGGGGAGGGCCAAGAGACCCAGTACTTC.

The rearrangement uses TRBV28 and TRBJ2-7; 9 bases line up with TRBD1. Germline values: CDR1 MDHEN, CDR2 SYDVKM. The CDR3 runs to 16 residues. Unmatched junction bases numbered 6, after V lost 2 bases and J lost 1 base. CDR3 coding DNA: TGTGCCAGCAGTTTAACCGGGACAGGGCGATCCTACGAGCAGTACTTC. This encodes CASSLTGTGRSYEQYF.

In DNA form, the CDR3 reads TGTGCCAGCAGCTCCCGGACTAGCGGGGGCCAAGAGACCCAGTACTTC. Its translation: CASSSRTSGGQETQYF. The chain couples TRBV7-2 to TRBJ2-5; 13 positions match TRBD2. The trim removed 4 bases at V and 1 base at J, leaving 3 bases unmatched. There are 16 residues in the CDR3. Germline loops: CDR1 SGHTA, CDR2 FQGNSA.

The rearrangement uses TRBV2 and TRBJ2-3; 7 bases match TRBD2. The CDR3 is 17 residues long. Germline lookup yields CDR1 SNHLY and CDR2 FYNNEI. The ends lost 3 bases at V and 0 bases at J; junction bases unmatched: 9. The CDR3 reads CASSDPTSRISTDTQYF. The CDR3 DNA follows: TGTGCCAGCAGTGATCCGACTAGCCGCATTAGCACAGATACGCAGTATTTT. Supplemented by reference TRBV2 and TRBJ2-3, the full variable domain reads EPEVTQTPSHQVTQMGQEVILRCVPISNHLYFYWYRQILGQKVEFLVSFYNNEISEKSEIFDDQFSVERPDGSNFTLKIRSTKLEDSAMYFCASSDPTSRISTDTQYFGPGTRLTVL.